The 18 T cell receptor beta chains below were found in one sample sequenced in a study of Ad26.COV2.S vaccination and SARS-CoV-2 variants. The treatment: around 19 received Ad26.COV2.S at low or high dose, single or two shots; a few received placebo; per-sample allocation not given. Sampling was performed 63 days after the first vaccine or placebo injection. Measured with immunoSEQ multiplex PCR; TCRdb has only the in-frame clones, and not every one. Among some 450,000 clones listed, less than 95% were seen once. The material sequenced was peripheral blood, taken in a trial of Ad26.COV2.S vaccine versus placebo. The receptors stem from a person between 18 and 59 years old who received the Ad26.COV2.S COVID-19 vaccine or a placebo.

The chain couples TRBV2 to TRBJ1-1; 8 nucleotides match TRBD1. The V gene's germline CDR1 is SNHLY and CDR2 FYNNEI. The CDR3 is 16 amino acids. The trim removed 5 bases at V and 0 bases at J, leaving 8 bases unmatched. This CDR3 is CASSFPRDRLNTEAFF. Here the CDR3 DNA reads TGTGCCAGCAGTTTTCCCCGGGACAGGCTGAACACTGAAGCTTTCTTT.

The chain recombines TRBV7-9 with TRBJ2-6; D not certain. This CDR3 is built from 14 residues. Germline CDR1 SEHNR, CDR2 FQNEAQ (reference sequence). Deletions cut 5 bases from V and 0 bases from J, with 5 bases between. CDR3 in amino acids: CASSLTSGANVLTF. CDR3 in DNA: TGTGCCAGCAGCCTAACCTCTGGGGCCAACGTCCTGACTTTC.

The gene calls are TRBV7-2 and TRBJ1-4, with D maybe TRBD1 (6 bases). The ends were cut back, 6 bases at V and 4 bases at J, with 12 bases in the middle. The length of the CDR3 is 14 residues. Germline lookup yields CDR1 SGHTA and CDR2 FQGNSA. CDR3 loop: CASRQQGNNEKLFF. In DNA, the CDR3 is TGTGCCAGCAGGCAACAGGGTAATAATGAAAAACTGTTTTTT.

The chain joins TRBV5-1 to TRBJ2-6; a possible D gene is TRBD1 (5 bases). This CDR3 spans 14 amino acids. Trimming cost V 0 bases and J 5 bases, with 6 bases left between them. Germline V gives CDR1 SGHRS, CDR2 YFSETQ. The DNA for the CDR3 is TGCGCCAGCAGCTTGGGGGGCAGGGCCAACGTCCTGACTTTC. Protein sequence: CASSLGGRANVLTF.

The chain couples TRBV24-1 to TRBJ2-1; 7 nucleotides match TRBD1. This CDR3 is 11 amino acids long. The germline V gene has CDR1 KGHDR and CDR2 SFDVKD. The ends lost 3 bases at V and 15 bases at J; junction bases unmatched: 4. DNA of the CDR3: TGTGCCACCAGTGATATACAGGGGTCGTTCTTC. This translates into CATSDIQGSFF.

This chain connects TRBV7-9 to TRBJ2-3; TRBD2 matches 11 bases. The germline V gene encodes CDR1 SEHNR and CDR2 FQNEAQ (reference sequence). Trimming cost V 5 bases and J 1 base; bases outside gene matches: 14. The CDR3 contains 19 residues. CDR3 DNA: TGTGCCAGCAGCCCGTTTAGCGGGAGGGTCCCGCTAGGCACAGATACGCAGTATTTT. Its translation is CASSPFSGRVPLGTDTQYF.

V usage is TRBV7-9 and J usage is TRBJ1-1, with D possibly matching TRBD1 (5 bases). Germline CDR1 SEHNR, CDR2 FQNEAQ (reference sequence). The CDR3 is 15 amino acids. Trimming removed 5 bases from V and 5 bases from J, with 18 bases in between. The CDR3 DNA reads TGTGCCAGCAGCCCCATGAGGGCAGGGCGGACTGAAGCTTTCTTT. It translates to CASSPMRAGRTEAFF.

The chain couples TRBV29-1 to TRBJ2-1, with 8 nucleotides matching TRBD2. The CDR3 covers 12 residues. Germline V gene data show CDR1 as SQVTM and CDR2 as ANQGSEA. The ends lost 8 bases at V and 6 bases at J; junction bases unmatched: 6. The DNA of the CDR3 is TGCAGCACAGCGGGAGTCACCAATGAGCAGTTCTTC. It yields the protein CSTAGVTNEQFF.

The rearrangement uses TRBV5-6 and TRBJ2-1; possible D gene TRBD2, 5 bases. This CDR3 has 13 residues. In germline, CDR1 is SGHDT, CDR2 YYEEEE. The V end lost 3 bases, the J end lost 9 bases, and 13 bases lay between the germline ends. The CDR3 region is CASSWGVVSEQFF. The DNA of the CDR3 is TGTGCCAGCAGCTGGGGAGTGGTCAGTGAGCAGTTCTTC.

J is TRBJ1-2 and V is TRBV11-2, with D possibly matching TRBD1 (6 bases). Germline CDR1 SGHAT, CDR2 FQNNGV. There are 14 residues in the CDR3. V was shortened by 5 bases and J by 4 bases, with 14 bases between the two germline ends. The CDR3 DNA reads TGTGCCAGCAGCCCTGACAGGACGGCCTATGGCTACACCTTC. Translated: CASSPDRTAYGYTF.

Written as DNA, the CDR3 is TGTGCCAGCAGTGATTTGGGACAGGGTGCGGCCTACGAGCAGTACTTC. Translated: CASSDLGQGAAYEQYF. This chain links TRBV2 with TRBJ2-7; TRBD1 aligns across 9 bases. The ends lost 3 bases at V and 2 bases at J; junction bases unmatched: 8. CDR1 SNHLY and CDR2 FYNNEI come from the germline V gene. The CDR3 covers 16 residues.

The rearrangement uses TRBV5-6 and TRBJ2-5; maybe TRBD1 (7 bases). The V end lost 0 bases, the J end lost 4 bases, and 13 bases lay between the germline ends. This CDR3 is 15 amino acids long. Germline CDR1 reads SGHDT; CDR2 reads YYEEEE. In nucleotides, the CDR3 is TGTGCCAGCAGCTTGGCAGGGCAGGGGGGAGAGACCCAGTACTTC. Translation gives CASSLAGQGGETQYF.

CDR3 protein: CATSVSGGAGTGELFF. The CDR3 DNA reads as TGTGCCACCAGTGTGTCAGGGGGCGCAGGGACCGGGGAGCTGTTTTTT. V is TRBV24-1 and J is TRBJ2-2, with 8 bases matching TRBD1. The CDR3 sequence is 16 residues long. The V and J ends lost 5 bases and 5 bases, in that order; junction bases with no gene match: 9. Germline lookup yields CDR1 KGHDR and CDR2 SFDVKD.

V is TRBV6-4 and J is TRBJ2-1; tentative D call: TRBD2 (5 bases). Per the germline V gene, CDR1 is MRHNA and CDR2 is SNTAGT. V was cut by 5 bases and J by 10 bases, with 15 bases left in between. The CDR3 contains 13 residues. In nucleotides, the CDR3 is TGTGCCAGCAGTTTAGGAGCGGAAGAAGAGCAGTTCTTC. The encoded protein is CASSLGAEEEQFF.

The chain carries TRBV19 and TRBJ2-7, with 7 positions matching TRBD2. The V gene's germline CDR1 is LNHDA and CDR2 SQIVND (reference sequence). J was trimmed by 2 bases and V by 5 bases; bases with no gene match: 3. The CDR3 runs to 13 residues. CDR3 amino acids: CASSFGLAYEQYF. The DNA of the CDR3 is TGTGCCAGTAGTTTCGGACTAGCCTACGAGCAGTACTTC.

A note on this clone: In the same sample, other DNA sequences code for this CDR3. The rearrangement joins TRBV7-9 to TRBJ2-1; D is ambiguous. With 3 bases removed from V and 8 bases from J, the gap between germline ends came to 8 bases. The CDR3 loop spans 12 amino acids. CDR1 is SEHNR, CDR2 FQNEAQ, per germline (reference sequence). This CDR3 reads CASSLGPDEQFF. In DNA, the CDR3 is TGTGCCAGCAGCTTGGGTCCGGATGAGCAGTTCTTC.

The chain uses TRBV6-5 and TRBJ1-5; D remains ambiguous. Per germline, CDR1 MNHEY and CDR2 SVGAGI. V lost 8 bases and J lost 0, with 14 bases in between. This CDR3 contains 15 residues. This chain's CDR3 is CASQGIIYSNQPQHF. The CDR3 DNA is TGTGCCAGCCAAGGAATAATTTATAGCAATCAGCCCCAGCATTTT.

The chain links TRBV7-9 to TRBJ2-5; D not certain. This CDR3 has 13 residues. V dropped 5 bases and J dropped 3 bases, with 10 bases sitting between them. Per the germline V gene, CDR1 is SEHNR and CDR2 is FQNEAQ (reference sequence). The CDR3 here is CASSQKGKETQYF. CDR3 nucleotide sequence: TGTGCCAGCAGCCAGAAGGGAAAAGAGACCCAGTACTTC.